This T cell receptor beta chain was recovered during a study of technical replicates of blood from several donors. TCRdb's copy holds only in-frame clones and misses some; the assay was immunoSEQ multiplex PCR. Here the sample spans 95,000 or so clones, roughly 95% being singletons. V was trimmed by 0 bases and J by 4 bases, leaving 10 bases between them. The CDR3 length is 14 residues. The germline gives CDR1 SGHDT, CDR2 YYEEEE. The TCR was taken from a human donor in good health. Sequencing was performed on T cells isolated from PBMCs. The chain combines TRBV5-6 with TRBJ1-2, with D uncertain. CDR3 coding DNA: TGTGCCAGCAGCTTGGGAGAGCTCCCCTATGGCTACACCTTC. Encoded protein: CASSLGELPYGYTF.